The entry that follows covers one T cell receptor beta chain sequence. Germline CDR1 and CDR2: SGHNT and YYREEE (reference sequence). Trimming took 4 bases from V and 5 from J; bases not matched to a gene: 8. This CDR3 spans 14 amino acids. The data originate from a study of blood T cell repertoires in COVID-19. Study as a whole: Samples of COVID-19 (acute and convalescent) were obtained from the United States, Italy and Spain. Nucleic acid was either cDNA or gDNA, and it came from T cells, B-cell-depleted T cells, or PBMCs.

Authors' processing steps: By means of reference gene primer amplification, nucleated cell counts were estimated. Only in-frame clones appear in the TCRdb table, and some are missing; sequencing was by immunoSEQ multiplex PCR. V, J and clone size were drawn from that table, and D and trimming were deduced from the DNA. Of about 440,000 clones listed, approximately 90% are singletons. This chain uses TRBV5-4 with TRBJ1-2; 7 nucleotides align to TRBD1. Material for sequencing was peripheral blood. This TCR was sampled from a young woman with acute or convalescent COVID-19. CDR3 nucleotide sequence: TGTGCCAGCAGCGGAGCACCGGGACAGTATGGCTACACCTTC. It translates to CASSGAPGQYGYTF.